This TCR beta chain was identified during a study of blood T cell repertoires in COVID-19. On the study more broadly: COVID-19 samples from acute and convalescent phases originated in the United States, Italy and Spain.

The CDR3 length is 16 residues. The ends were cut back, 2 bases at V and 3 bases at J, with 11 bases in the middle. The germline V gene encodes CDR1 KGHSH and CDR2 LQKENI. TCRdb's table, derived via immunoSEQ multiplex PCR, lists solely in-frame clones and lacks some. The table lists under 45,000 clones, over 80% of them singletons. This clonotype was obtained from a human donor in a cohort sampled during active COVID-19. The chain recombines TRBV18 with TRBJ2-6, with D perhaps matching TRBD2 (5 bases). The source material was peripheral blood. The CDR3 protein is CASSPIGGVGANVLTF. For the CDR3, the DNA is TGTGCCAGCTCACCAATTGGAGGAGTTGGGGCCAACGTCCTGACTTTC.